These 12 T cell receptor beta chains were sequenced from one sample in a study of molecular identifiers for immune sequencing clone quantification. TCRdb re-derived calls from the PCR reads in MiXCR, one entry per CDR3 protein. The data hold under 650,000 distinct CDR3 sequences, with 20% observed a single time. The sample was naive CD8+ T cells from blood, with Jurkat cell RNA spiked in. Documented subset: FACS-sorted CD8+CD4-CCR7+CD45RA+ naive T cells. The receptor set was obtained from a human donor in good health. Some libraries in this study had Jurkat cell RNA spiked in.

This clonotype was counted many times. The chain couples TRBV6-2 or TRBV6-3 to TRBJ2-5, with 14 nucleotides matching TRBD2. This CDR3 has 15 amino acids. Germline V lookup: CDR1 MNHEY, CDR2 SVGEGT. V trimming: 10 bases; J trimming: 2 bases; junction bases outside the gene matches: 6. CDR3 in amino acids: CAIARTSGGQETQYF. The CDR3 bases are TGTGCCATTGCCCGGACTAGCGGGGGGCAAGAGACCCAGTACTTC.

This rearrangement joins TRBV10-1 to TRBJ1-1; no reliable D call. CDR3 size: 14 residues. V was trimmed by 0 bases and J by 7 bases, leaving 12 bases between them. Germline V gene lookup returns CDR1 WNHNN and CDR2 SYGVQD (reference sequence). CDR3 nucleotides: TGCGCCAGCAGTGAGTCGAGTTTGGCAGGTGAAGCTTTCTTT. It specifies CASSESSLAGEAFF.

This clonotype was observed at least ten times. This chain uses TRBV28 with TRBJ2-5; 7 bases align to TRBD2. CDR1 and CDR2 from the germline V gene are MDHEN and SYDVKM. The V gene end was trimmed by 4 bases and the J gene end by 2 bases; junction bases not matched to a gene: 7. The CDR3 is made up of 15 amino acids. The CDR3 here is CASSSVTSNQETQYF. In DNA form, the CDR3 reads TGTGCCAGCAGTTCCGTGACTAGCAATCAAGAGACCCAGTACTTC.

The table lists this clonotype with many counts. The DNA for the CDR3 is TGTGCCAGCAGCTTAGACATCACGGGGGAGCAGTACTTC. As protein: CASSLDITGEQYF. The chain uses TRBV11-2 and TRBJ2-7; perhaps TRBD2 as D (5 bases). V was clipped by 0 bases and J by 7 bases, with 10 bases between them. Germline V CDR1 and CDR2: SGHAT, FQNNGV. CDR3 size: 13 residues. Drawing the rest from reference TRBV11-2 and TRBJ2-7, the complete variable domain is EAGVAQSPRYKIIEKRQSVAFWCNPISGHATLYWYQQILGQGPKLLIQFQNNGVVDDSQLPKDRFSAERLKGVDSTLKIQPAKLEDSAVYLCASSLDITGEQYFGPGTRLTVT.

As concerns this clonotype: With a much larger clone just one base away, this may be a read error. Since the CDR3 does not end with the conserved phenylalanine or tryptophan, this likely comes from a read error. The J gene is TRBJ1-1, the V gene TRBV7-9; D remains unclear. The CDR3 is made up of 10 amino acids. V was trimmed by 5 bases and J by 8 bases, leaving 6 bases between them. Germline V lookup: CDR1 SEHNR, CDR2 FQNEAQ (reference sequence). The CDR3 protein is CASSITEAFS. The CDR3 bases are TGTGCCAGCAGCATAACGGAAGCTTTCTCT.

The sample holds many counts of this clonotype. The V call is TRBV29-1, the J call TRBJ2-3; D remains ambiguous. Germline lookup yields CDR1 SQVTM and CDR2 ANQGSEA. This CDR3 contains 11 residues. V lost 6 bases to trimming and J lost 13 bases, with 17 bases between them. DNA of the CDR3: TGCAGCGTGGCCTCCCCTGTTCTGGAGTATTTT. Encoded protein: CSVASPVLEYF.

This clonotype was observed a handful of times. The gene calls are TRBV10-2 and TRBJ2-1, with a possible D match to TRBD1 (6 bases). The length of the CDR3 is 14 residues. Germline assignment: CDR1 WSHSY and CDR2 SAAADI. V was clipped by 4 bases and J by 6 bases, with 13 bases between them. CDR3: CASSGSLGGNEQFF. The DNA for the CDR3 is TGCGCCAGCAGTGGGTCCTTAGGGGGCAATGAGCAGTTCTTC.

Regarding this clonotype: This sequence may be a read error, since a much larger clone differs from it by one base. V usage is TRBV12-5 and J usage is TRBJ2-3, with TRBD2 identical over 8 bases. V was clipped by 6 bases and J by 4 bases; unmatched bases: 15. The CDR3 consists of 17 residues. CDR1 LGHNT and CDR2 FRNRAP come from the germline V gene. This CDR3 reads CASGQSLAGRPPDTQYF. In nucleotides, the CDR3 is TGTGCTAGTGGACAGTCCTTAGCGGGGAGGCCCCCAGATACGCAGTATTTT.

Points on this clonotype: A read error is possible here, since a much larger clone lies one base away. The chain employs TRBV14 and TRBJ2-7; D call uncertain. The germline V gene encodes CDR1 SGHDN and CDR2 FVKESK. This CDR3 is 13 amino acids long. In DNA, the CDR3 is TGTGCCAGCAGCCACACGGGCCTCGTAGAGCGGTACTTC. As protein: CASSHTGLVERYF.

The chain joins TRBV5-4 to TRBJ2-6, with D possibly TRBD2 on 6 matching bases. Germline V lookup: CDR1 SGHNT, CDR2 YYREEE (reference sequence). The CDR3 is made up of 18 amino acids. Trimming pared 0 bases from V and 0 bases from J, leaving 13 bases between. The CDR3 region has the DNA TGTGCCAGCAGCTTGGGGGGGGTGTCCAACTCTGGGGCCAACGTCCTGACTTTC. This sequence encodes CASSLGGVSNSGANVLTF.

The chain is built from TRBV3-1 and TRBJ2-7; D gene ambiguous. The CDR3 has 13 amino acids. The germline V gene encodes CDR1 LGHDT and CDR2 YNNKEL (reference sequence). V was pared by 3 bases and J by 2 bases, with 8 bases between. CDR3 nucleotides: TGTGCCAGCAGCCATAGTCGGCCCTACGAGCAGTACTTC. It encodes CASSHSRPYEQYF.

This clonotype has more than one count but fewer than ten. The chain couples TRBV12-3 or TRBV12-4 to TRBJ2-3; D remains unclear. The CDR3 totals 13 residues. V lost 6 bases, J lost 4 bases, and 11 bases lay in between. CDR3 sequence: CASRLGNSDTQYF. For the CDR3, the DNA is TGTGCCAGCAGACTGGGAAACTCAGATACGCAGTATTTT.